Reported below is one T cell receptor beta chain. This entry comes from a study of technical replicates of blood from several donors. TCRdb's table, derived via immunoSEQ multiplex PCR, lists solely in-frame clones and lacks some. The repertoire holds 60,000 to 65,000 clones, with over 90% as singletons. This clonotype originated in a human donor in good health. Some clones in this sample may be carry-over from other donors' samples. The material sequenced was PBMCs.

CDR3 in DNA: TGCGCCAGCAGCCAACAGAGACTAGCGGGAACCACCGGGGAGCTGTTTTTT. Its translation is CASSQQRLAGTTGELFF. V is TRBV4-1 and J is TRBJ2-2; 11 positions match TRBD2. The J segment lost 4 bases and the V segment lost 2 bases, leaving 6 bases of the junction unmatched. This CDR3 contains 17 residues. Germline V gene data show CDR1 as MGHRA and CDR2 as YSYEKL.